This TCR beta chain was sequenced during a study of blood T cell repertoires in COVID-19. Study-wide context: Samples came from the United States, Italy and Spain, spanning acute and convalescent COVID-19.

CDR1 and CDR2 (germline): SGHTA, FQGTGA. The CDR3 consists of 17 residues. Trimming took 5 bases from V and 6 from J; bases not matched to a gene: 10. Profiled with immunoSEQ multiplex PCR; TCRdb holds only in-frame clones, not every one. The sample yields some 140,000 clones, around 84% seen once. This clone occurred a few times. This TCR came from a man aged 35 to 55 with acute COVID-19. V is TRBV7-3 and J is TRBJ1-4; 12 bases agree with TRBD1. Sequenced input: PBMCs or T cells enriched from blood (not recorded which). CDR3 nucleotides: TGTGCCAGCAGCCCCGGGACAGGGGGCGATAATTATGAAAAACTGTTTTTT. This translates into CASSPGTGGDNYEKLFF.